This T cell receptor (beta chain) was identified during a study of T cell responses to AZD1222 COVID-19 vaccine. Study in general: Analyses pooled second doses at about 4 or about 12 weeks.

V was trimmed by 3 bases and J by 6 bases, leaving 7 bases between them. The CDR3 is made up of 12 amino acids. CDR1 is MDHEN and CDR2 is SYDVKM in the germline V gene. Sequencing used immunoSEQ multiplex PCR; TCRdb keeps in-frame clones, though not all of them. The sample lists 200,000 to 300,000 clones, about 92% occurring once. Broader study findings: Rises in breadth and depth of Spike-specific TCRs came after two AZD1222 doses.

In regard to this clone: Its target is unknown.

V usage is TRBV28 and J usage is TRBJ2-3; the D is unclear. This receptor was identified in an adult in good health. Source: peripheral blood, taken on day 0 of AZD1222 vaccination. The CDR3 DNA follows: TGTGCCAGCAGTTTGAGTCCGGATACGCAGTATTTT. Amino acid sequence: CASSLSPDTQYF.